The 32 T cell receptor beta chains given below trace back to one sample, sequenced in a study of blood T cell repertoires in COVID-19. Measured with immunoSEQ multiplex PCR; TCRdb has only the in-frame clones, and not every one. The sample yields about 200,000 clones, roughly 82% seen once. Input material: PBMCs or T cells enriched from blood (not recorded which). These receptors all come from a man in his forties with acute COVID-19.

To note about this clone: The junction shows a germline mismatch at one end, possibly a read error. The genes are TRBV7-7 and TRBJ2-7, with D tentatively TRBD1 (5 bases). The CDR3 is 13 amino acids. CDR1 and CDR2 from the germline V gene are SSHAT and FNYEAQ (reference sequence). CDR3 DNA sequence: TGTGCTAGCAGCATACAGGAGTCCTACGAGCAGTACTTC. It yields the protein CASSIQESYEQYF.

CDR3 sequence: CASSLGTDYTDTQYF. The CDR3 DNA is TGTGCCAGCAGCTTAGGAACAGATTACACAGATACGCAGTATTTT. The chain carries TRBV7-2 and TRBJ2-3; D unclear. V was cut by 1 base and J by 2 bases, with 10 bases left in between. CDR1 is SGHTA, CDR2 FQGNSA, per germline. The CDR3 runs to 15 residues.

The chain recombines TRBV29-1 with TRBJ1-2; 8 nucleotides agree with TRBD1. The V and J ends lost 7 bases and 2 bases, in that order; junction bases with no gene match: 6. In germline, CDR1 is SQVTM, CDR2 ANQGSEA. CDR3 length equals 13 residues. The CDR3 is CSGAGGPNYGYTF. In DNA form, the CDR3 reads TGCAGCGGCGCAGGGGGCCCGAACTATGGCTACACCTTC.

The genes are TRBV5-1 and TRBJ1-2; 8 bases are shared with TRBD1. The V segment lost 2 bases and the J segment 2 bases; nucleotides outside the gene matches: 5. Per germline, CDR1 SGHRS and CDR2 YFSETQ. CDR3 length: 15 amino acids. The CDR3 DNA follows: TGCGCCAGCAGCTTAGGACAGGGAGGGAACTATGGCTACACCTTC. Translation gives CASSLGQGGNYGYTF. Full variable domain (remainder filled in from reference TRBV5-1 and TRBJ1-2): KAGVTQTPRYLIKTRGQQVTLSCSPISGHRSVSWYQQTPGQGLQFLFEYFSETQRNKGNFPGRFSGRQFSNSRSEMNVSTLELGDSALYLCASSLGQGGNYGYTFGSGTRLTVV.

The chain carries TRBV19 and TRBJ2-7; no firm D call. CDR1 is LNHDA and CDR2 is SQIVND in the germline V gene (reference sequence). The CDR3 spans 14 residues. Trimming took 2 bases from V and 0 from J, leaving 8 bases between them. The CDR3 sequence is CASSITLSSYEQYF. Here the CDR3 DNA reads TGTGCCAGTAGTATAACTCTGAGCTCCTACGAGCAGTACTTC.

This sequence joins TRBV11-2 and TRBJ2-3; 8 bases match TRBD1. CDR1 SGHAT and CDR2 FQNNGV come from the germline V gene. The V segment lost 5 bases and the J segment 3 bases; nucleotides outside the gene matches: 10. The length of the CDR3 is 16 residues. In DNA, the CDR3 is TGTGCCAGCAGCCCTTCAGGGGGCCGTAGGACAGATACGCAGTATTTT. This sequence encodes CASSPSGGRRTDTQYF. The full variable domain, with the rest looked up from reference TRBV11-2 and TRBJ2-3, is EAGVAQSPRYKIIEKRQSVAFWCNPISGHATLYWYQQILGQGPKLLIQFQNNGVVDDSQLPKDRFSAERLKGVDSTLKIQPAKLEDSAVYLCASSPSGGRRTDTQYFGPGTRLTVL.

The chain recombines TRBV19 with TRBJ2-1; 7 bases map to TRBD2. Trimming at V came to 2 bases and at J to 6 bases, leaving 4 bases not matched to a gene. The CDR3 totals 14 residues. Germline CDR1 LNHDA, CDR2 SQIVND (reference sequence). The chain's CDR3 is CASSISGDTNEQFF. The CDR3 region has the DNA TGTGCCAGTAGTATAAGCGGGGATACCAATGAGCAGTTCTTC.

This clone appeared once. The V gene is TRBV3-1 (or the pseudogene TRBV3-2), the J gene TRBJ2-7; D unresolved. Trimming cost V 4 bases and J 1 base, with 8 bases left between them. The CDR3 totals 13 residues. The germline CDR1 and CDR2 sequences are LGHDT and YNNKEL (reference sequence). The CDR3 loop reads CASSRDLSYEQYF. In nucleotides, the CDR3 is TGTGCCAGCAGCCGAGACTTATCCTACGAGCAGTACTTC.

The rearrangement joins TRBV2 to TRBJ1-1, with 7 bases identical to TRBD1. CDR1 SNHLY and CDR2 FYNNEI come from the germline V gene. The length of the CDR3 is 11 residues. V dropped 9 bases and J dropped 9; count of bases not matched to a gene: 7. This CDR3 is CASTGQVKAFF. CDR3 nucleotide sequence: TGTGCCAGTACAGGACAGGTAAAAGCTTTCTTT.

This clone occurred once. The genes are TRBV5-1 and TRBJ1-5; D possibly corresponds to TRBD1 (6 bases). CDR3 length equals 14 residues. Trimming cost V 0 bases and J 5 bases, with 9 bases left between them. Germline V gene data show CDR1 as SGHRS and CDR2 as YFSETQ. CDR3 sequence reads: CASSLGQEDQPQHF. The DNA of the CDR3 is TGCGCCAGCAGCTTGGGACAGGAAGATCAGCCCCAGCATTTT.

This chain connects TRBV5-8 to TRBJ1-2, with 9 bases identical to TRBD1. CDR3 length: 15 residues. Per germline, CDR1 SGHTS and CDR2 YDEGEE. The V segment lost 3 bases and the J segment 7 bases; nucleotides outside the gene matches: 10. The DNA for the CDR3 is TGTGCCAGCAGCTCCCGGGACAGGGTGTTGGGTGGCTACACCTTC. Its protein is CASSSRDRVLGGYTF.

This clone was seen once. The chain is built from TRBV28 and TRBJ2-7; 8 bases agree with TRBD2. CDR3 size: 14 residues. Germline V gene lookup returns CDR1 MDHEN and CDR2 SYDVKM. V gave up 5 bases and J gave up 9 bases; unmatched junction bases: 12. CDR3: CASSPSGAGGMQYF. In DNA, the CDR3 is TGTGCCAGCAGTCCTTCCGGGGCGGGAGGTATGCAGTACTTC.

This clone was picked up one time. DNA for the CDR3: TGTGCCACCAGCAGAGAAGCGGCAACCTACAATGAGCAGTTCTTC. Its translation: CATSREAATYNEQFF. This chain links TRBV15 with TRBJ2-1; TRBD2 might be the D (5 bases). V lost 0 bases, J lost 2 bases, and 8 bases lay in between. CDR1 is LNHNV, CDR2 YYDKDF, per germline (reference sequence). The CDR3 is 15 residues long.

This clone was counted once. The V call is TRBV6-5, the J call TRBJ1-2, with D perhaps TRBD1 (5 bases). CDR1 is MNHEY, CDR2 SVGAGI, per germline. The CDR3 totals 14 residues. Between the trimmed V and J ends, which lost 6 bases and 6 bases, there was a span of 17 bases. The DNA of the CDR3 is TGTGCCAGCAGACCAGGGTCTGGTTGGAATGGCTACACCTTC. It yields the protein CASRPGSGWNGYTF.

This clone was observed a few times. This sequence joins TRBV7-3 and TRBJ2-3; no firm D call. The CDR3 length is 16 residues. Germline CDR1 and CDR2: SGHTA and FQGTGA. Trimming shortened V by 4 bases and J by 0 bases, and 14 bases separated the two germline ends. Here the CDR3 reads CASSSGLSPSTDTQYF. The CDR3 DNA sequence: TGTGCCAGCAGCTCGGGTCTTAGTCCTAGCACAGATACGCAGTATTTT.

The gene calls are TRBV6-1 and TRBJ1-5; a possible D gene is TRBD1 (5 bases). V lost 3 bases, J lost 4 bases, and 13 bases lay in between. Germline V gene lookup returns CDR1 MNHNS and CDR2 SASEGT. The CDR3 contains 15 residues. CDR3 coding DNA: TGTGCCAGCAGTGACGCCCCGGGGGGGAATCAGCCCCAGCATTTT. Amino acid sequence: CASSDAPGGNQPQHF.

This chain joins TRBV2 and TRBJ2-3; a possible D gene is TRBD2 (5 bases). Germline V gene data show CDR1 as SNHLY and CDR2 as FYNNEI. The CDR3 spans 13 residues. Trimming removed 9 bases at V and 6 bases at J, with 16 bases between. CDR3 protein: CARGSEATDTQYF. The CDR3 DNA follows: TGTGCCAGAGGGTCGGAGGCGACGGATACGCAGTATTTT.

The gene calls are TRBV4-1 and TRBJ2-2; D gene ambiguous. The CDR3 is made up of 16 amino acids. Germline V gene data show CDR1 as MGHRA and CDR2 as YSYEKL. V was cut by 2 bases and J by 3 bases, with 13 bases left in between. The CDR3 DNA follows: TGCGCCAGCAGCCAAAACAAGCGCATTGACACCGGGGAGCTGTTTTTT. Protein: CASSQNKRIDTGELFF.

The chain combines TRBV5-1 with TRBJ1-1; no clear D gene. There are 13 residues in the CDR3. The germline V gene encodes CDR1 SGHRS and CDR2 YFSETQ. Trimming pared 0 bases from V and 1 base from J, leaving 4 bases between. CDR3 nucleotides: TGCGCCAGCAGCTTGGGAGGGAACACTGAAGCTTTCTTT. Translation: CASSLGGNTEAFF.

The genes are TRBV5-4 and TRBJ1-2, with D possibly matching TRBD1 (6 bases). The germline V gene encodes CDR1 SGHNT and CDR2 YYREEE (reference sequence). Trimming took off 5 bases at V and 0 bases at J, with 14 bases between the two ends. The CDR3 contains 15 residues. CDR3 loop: CASSSMTGANYGYTF. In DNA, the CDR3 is TGTGCCAGCAGTTCCATGACAGGAGCTAACTATGGCTACACCTTC.

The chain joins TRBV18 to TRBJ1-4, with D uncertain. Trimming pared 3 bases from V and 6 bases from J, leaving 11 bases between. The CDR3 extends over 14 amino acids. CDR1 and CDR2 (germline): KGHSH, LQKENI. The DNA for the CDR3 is TGTGCCAGCTCACCCTCGGGGAAGGATGAAAAACTGTTTTTT. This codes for CASSPSGKDEKLFF. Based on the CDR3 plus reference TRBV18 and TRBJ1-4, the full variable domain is NAGVMQNPRHLVRRRGQEARLRCSPMKGHSHVYWYRQLPEEGLKFMVYLQKENIIDESGMPKERFSAEFPKEGPSILRIQQVVRGDSAAYFCASSPSGKDEKLFFGSGTQLSVL.

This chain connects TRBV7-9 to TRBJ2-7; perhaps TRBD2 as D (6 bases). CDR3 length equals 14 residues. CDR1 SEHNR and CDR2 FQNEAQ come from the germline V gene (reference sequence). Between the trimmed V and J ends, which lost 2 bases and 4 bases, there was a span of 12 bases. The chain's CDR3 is CASSLLAGTYEQYF. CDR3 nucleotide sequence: TGTGCCAGCAGCTTACTTGCGGGAACTTACGAGCAGTACTTC.

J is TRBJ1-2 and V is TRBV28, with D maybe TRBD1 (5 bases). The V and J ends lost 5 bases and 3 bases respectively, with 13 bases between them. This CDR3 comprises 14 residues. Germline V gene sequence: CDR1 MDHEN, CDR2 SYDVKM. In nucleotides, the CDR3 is TGTGCCAGCAGTGGACCCAGGGACTACTATGGCTACACCTTC. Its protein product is CASSGPRDYYGYTF.

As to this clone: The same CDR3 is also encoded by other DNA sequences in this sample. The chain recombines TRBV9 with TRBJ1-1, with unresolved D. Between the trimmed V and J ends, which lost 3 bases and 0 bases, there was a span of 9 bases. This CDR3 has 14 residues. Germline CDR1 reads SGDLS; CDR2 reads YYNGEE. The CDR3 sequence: CASSASVLNTEAFF. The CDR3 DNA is TGTGCCAGCAGCGCAAGCGTCCTGAACACTGAAGCTTTCTTT.

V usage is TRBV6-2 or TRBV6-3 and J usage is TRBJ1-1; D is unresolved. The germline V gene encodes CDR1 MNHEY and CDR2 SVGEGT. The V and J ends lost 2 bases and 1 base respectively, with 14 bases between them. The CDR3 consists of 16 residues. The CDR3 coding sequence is TGTGCCAGCAGTTACGCGGCTTCAGAGGGGAACACTGAAGCTTTCTTT. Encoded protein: CASSYAASEGNTEAFF.

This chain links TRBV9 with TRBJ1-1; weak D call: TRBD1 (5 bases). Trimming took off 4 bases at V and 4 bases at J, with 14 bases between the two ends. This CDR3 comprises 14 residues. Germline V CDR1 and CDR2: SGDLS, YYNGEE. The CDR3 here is CASSPGGVSTEAFF. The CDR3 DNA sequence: TGTGCCAGCAGCCCGGGGGGGGTGTCCACTGAAGCTTTCTTT.

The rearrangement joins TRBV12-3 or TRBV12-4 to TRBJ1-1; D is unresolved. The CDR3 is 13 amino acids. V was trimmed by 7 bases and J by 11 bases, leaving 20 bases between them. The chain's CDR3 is CASKSGAPLKAFF. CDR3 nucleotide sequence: TGTGCCAGCAAAAGCGGCGCCCCCCTGAAGGCTTTCTTT.

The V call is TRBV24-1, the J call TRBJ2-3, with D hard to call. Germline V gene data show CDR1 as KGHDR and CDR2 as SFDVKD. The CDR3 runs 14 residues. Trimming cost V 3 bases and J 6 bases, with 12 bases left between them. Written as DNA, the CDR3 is TGTGCCACCAGTGATACGCGGTCCCACGATACGCAGTATTTT. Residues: CATSDTRSHDTQYF.

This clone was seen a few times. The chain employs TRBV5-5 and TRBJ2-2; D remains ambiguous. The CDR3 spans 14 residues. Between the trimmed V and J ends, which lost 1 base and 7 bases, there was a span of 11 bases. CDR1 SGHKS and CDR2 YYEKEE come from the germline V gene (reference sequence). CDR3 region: CASSLYGRGGELFF. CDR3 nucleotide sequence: TGTGCCAGCAGCTTGTATGGCCGCGGCGGGGAGCTGTTTTTT.

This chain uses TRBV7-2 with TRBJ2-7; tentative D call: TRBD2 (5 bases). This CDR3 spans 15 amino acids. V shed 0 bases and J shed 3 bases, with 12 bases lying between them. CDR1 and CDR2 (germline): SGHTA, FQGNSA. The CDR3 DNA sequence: TGTGCCAGCAGCTTAGCTTCCGGAGGTAGCTACGAGCAGTACTTC. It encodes CASSLASGGSYEQYF.

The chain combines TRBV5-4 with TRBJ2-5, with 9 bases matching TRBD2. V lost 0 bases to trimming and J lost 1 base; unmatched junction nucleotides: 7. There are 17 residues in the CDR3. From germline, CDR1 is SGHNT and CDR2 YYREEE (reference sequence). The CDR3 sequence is CASSLVPTSGPQETQYF. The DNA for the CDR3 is TGTGCCAGCAGCTTGGTGCCGACTAGCGGACCCCAAGAGACCCAGTACTTC. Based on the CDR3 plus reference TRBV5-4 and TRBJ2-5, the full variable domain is ETGVTQSPTHLIKTRGQQVTLRCSSQSGHNTVSWYQQALGQGPQFIFQYYREEENGRGNFPPRFSGLQFPNYSSELNVNALELDDSALYLCASSLVPTSGPQETQYFGPGTRLLVL.

The CDR3 DNA is TGTGCCAGCTCACCAAGTAGACAGGGCCTCTGGGAAGTCGAAAACATTCAGTACTTC. This codes for CASSPSRQGLWEVENIQYF. The chain combines TRBV18 with TRBJ2-4, with TRBD1 matching over 7 bases. CDR1 is KGHSH, CDR2 LQKENI, per germline. This CDR3 has 19 residues. Losses at the gene ends were 2 bases for V and 5 bases for J; bases not matched to a gene: 18.